This T cell receptor beta chain was retrieved from a study of T cells expressing NK-cell markers. The CDR3 contains 14 residues. Germline assignment: CDR1 SGHRS and CDR2 YFSETQ. No DNA is given; TCRdb re-called the 5' RACE reads and lists each CDR3 protein once. Its table lists a few hundred thousand distinct CDR3 sequences. The receptor was isolated from a man aged 18-70 years in good health. Sequencing was performed on blood T cells: a sorted CD56 or NKG2C T cell subset, CD4+ or CD8+ T cells, or bulk PBMC T cells (not recorded which). The chain couples TRBV5-1 to TRBJ1-4; with no DNA, the TCRdb D assignment of TRBD1 cannot be verified. CDR3 sequence: CASSQGRTNEKLFF.